This T cell receptor beta chain derives from a study of T cells in Graves' hyperthyroidism and ophthalmopathy. Whole-study context: Peripheral blood draws took place at initial diagnosis, ahead of any treatment.

Comment on this clonotype: Its antigen is still unknown.

Diagnoses were established using clinical symptoms, serum thyroxine and TRAb, thyroid ultrasound and orbital computed tomography. PBMCs were obtained from 7.5 to 10 ml fresh peripheral blood. TCR beta CDR3 regions were amplified from RNA transcripts. During a first-round RT-PCR of the TCR CDR3, the HTBI primer set was used. TCRdb reanalysed the multiplex PCR reads using MiXCR and keeps one entry per CDR3 protein. The profile shows about 270,000 distinct CDR3 sequences, approximately 25% of them singletons. Looked up from germline, CDR1 is SGHNT and CDR2 is YYREEE (reference sequence). This CDR3 spans 16 amino acids. The V gene lost 0 bases and the J gene lost 3 bases, with 16 bases spanning the gap. The study's findings and limits: Most expanded thyroid clonotypes above 0.001 also appeared in blood.

The receptor was derived from a woman aged 40 to 50 with Graves' ophthalmopathy. The rearrangement links TRBV5-4 to TRBJ2-7; D ambiguous. Sequenced input: blood. The CDR3 here is CASSLGALNGDYEQYF. DNA of the CDR3: TGTGCCAGCAGCTTGGGGGCCTTGAACGGCGACTACGAGCAGTACTTC.